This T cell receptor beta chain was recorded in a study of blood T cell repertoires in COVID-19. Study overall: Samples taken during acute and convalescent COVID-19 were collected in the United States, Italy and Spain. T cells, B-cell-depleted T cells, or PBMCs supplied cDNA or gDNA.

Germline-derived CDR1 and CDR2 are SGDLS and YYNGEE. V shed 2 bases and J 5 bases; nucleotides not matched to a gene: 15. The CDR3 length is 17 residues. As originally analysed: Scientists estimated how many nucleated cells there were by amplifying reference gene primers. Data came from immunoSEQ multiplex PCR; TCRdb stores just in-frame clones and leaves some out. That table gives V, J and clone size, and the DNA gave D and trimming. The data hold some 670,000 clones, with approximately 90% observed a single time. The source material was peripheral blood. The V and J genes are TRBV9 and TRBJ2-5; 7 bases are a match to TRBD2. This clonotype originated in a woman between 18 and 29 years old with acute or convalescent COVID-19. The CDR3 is CASSVSLGGRHGETQYF. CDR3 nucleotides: TGTGCCAGCAGCGTCTCCCTGGGAGGGAGGCATGGCGAGACCCAGTACTTC. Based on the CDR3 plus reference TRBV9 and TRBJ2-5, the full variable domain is DSGVTQTPKHLITATGQRVTLRCSPRSGDLSVYWYQQSLDQGLQFLIQYYNGEERAKGNILERFSAQQFPDLHSELNLSSLELGDSALYFCASSVSLGGRHGETQYFGPGTRLLVL.